This TCR beta chain was captured in a study of technical replicates of blood from several donors. This CDR3 has 13 amino acids. Trimming shortened V by 5 bases and J by 0 bases, and 6 bases separated the two germline ends. Germline V gene data show CDR1 as SGHTA and CDR2 as FQGTGA. The assay was immunoSEQ multiplex PCR, and TCRdb's table has in-frame clones only and misses some. Of about 83,000 clones listed, 85% to 95% were seen once; the top ten hold about 0.27%. The TCR comes from a human donor in good health. V is TRBV7-3 and J is TRBJ2-3, with unresolved D. Sequenced input: T cells isolated from PBMCs. The CDR3 nucleotides read TGTGCCAGCAGCCCGGTTAGCACAGATACGCAGTATTTT. Protein: CASSPVSTDTQYF.